This T cell receptor (beta chain) was documented in a study of blood T cell repertoires in COVID-19. Clones were sequenced by immunoSEQ multiplex PCR, and TCRdb holds only the in-frame ones, with some missing. Of 150,000 to 200,000 clones in the sample, about 72% were seen once. Trimming shortened V by 6 bases and J by 0 bases, and 12 bases separated the two germline ends. This CDR3 region has 14 residues. Germline assignment: CDR1 SGHTS and CDR2 YDEGEE. The receptor comes from a woman aged 45-60 years who had recovered from COVID-19. The genes are TRBV5-8 and TRBJ1-1; D possibly corresponds to TRBD1 (5 bases). Material for sequencing was PBMCs or T cells enriched from blood (not recorded which). CDR3 amino acids: CASTRGGMNTEAFF. The CDR3 DNA reads TGTGCCAGCACCCGGGGGGGTATGAACACTGAAGCTTTCTTT.